A single T cell receptor beta chain is shown here with its context. The antigen is undetermined. One base away lies a much larger clone, so this may be a sequencing read error. The sample originates from a study of T cell repertoires in cytomegalovirus infection. As for the study in general: A matching HLA type, together with CMV infection, was signaled by public TCR beta signatures.

Each CDR3 protein is one row after TCRdb ran MiXCR on the reads. The repertoire includes fewer than 1,000,000 distinct CDR3 sequences, 30% to 40% of them detected once, and about 14% sits in the top ten. The V gene's germline CDR1 is SGHVT and CDR2 SQSDAQ. The CDR3 is 12 residues long. Study findings and constraints: Cumulative frequency of public TCR beta families picked out carriers of CMV plus the relevant HLA.

V gene TRBV7-4 combines with J gene TRBJ1-2; D remains unclear. The specimen was cultured CD8+ T cells from PBMCs, collected from culture after CMV antigen stimulation. The TCR was taken from a human donor in good health (CMV status not recorded). Some clones in this sample may be carry-over from other donors' samples. The CDR3 protein is CASSVSDYGYNF. The CDR3 DNA is TGTGCCAGCAGCGTTTCAGACTATGGCTACAACTTC.